This T cell receptor beta chain is drawn from a study of blood T cells in healthy people across ages. V lost 1 base to trimming and J lost 2 bases, with 9 bases between them. The CDR3 totals 15 residues. The second PCR ran about 7 to 12 cycles with a sample-barcoded 5' primer and J-beta primers. TCRdb re-analysed the 5' RACE reads in MiXCR, keeping a single row per CDR3 protein. This sample carries around 1,500,000 distinct CDR3 sequences, 28% of them seen once, and the ten largest clones take more than 6%. The source material was blood. The rearrangement joins TRBV12-3 or TRBV12-4 to TRBJ1-5; D uncertain. The receptor comes from a woman in her thirties in good health. The CDR3 reads CASSLVPARNQPQHF. CDR3 in DNA: TGTGCCAGCAGTTTAGTTCCAGCCCGCAATCAGCCCCAGCATTTT.